The TCR beta chain described here comes from a study of response to subunit inactivated influenza vaccine. Study-level points and caveats: A suggestion made by the authors is that each seasonal influenza vaccination recruits few new T cells.

Concerning this clonotype itself: Its antigen is currently unknown.

Germline loops: CDR1 LGHDT, CDR2 YNNKEL (reference sequence). Trimming left V 3 bases short and J 3 bases short, with 9 bases between. The CDR3 consists of 14 residues. MiXCR, run by TCRdb on the RT-PCR reads, gives a single entry per CDR3 protein. The sample yields almost 600,000 distinct CDR3 sequences, approximately 15% seen once. This specimen was PBMCs from blood, taken about 13 days after vaccination. The chain joins TRBV3-1 to TRBJ2-1; tentative D call: TRBD1 (6 bases). This clonotype originated in a man aged 45-65 years who received an inactivated influenza vaccine. The DNA of the CDR3 is TGTGCCAGCAGCCAGTACAGGGACTACAATGAGCAGTTCTTC. Encoded protein: CASSQYRDYNEQFF.